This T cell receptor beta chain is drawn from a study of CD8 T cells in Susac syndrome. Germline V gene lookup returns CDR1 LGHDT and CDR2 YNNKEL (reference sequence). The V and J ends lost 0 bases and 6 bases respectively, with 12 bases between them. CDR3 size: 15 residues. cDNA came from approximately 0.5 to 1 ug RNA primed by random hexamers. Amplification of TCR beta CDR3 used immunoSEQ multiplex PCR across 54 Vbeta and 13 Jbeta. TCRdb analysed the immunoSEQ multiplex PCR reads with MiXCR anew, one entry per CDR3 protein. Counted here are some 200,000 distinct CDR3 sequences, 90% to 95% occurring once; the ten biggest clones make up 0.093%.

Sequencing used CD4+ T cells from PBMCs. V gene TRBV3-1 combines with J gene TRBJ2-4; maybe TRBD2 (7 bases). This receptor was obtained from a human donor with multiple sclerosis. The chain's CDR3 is CASSQEGGPGNIQYF. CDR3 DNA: TGTGCCAGCAGCCAAGAGGGGGGGCCCGGAAACATTCAGTACTTC.